This TCR beta chain is drawn from a study of human T cells and chemical hapten exposure. TCRdb reprocessed the RACE reads with MiXCR, giving one entry per CDR3 protein. The table includes approximately 72,000 distinct CDR3 sequences, approximately 10% detected once. Time point denoted: patch test 3, about 24 weeks after DPC sensitization. Treatment here: therapeutic diphenylcyclopropenone sensitization with weekly scalp DPC. Blood draws preceded each patch test application. With 4 bases clipped from V and 5 bases from J, the junction kept 5 bases outside the gene matches. CDR3 length equals 15 residues. Germline assignment: CDR1 MDHEN and CDR2 SYDVKM.

Here the sequenced sample was whole blood, taken in connection with sensitization to the hapten diphenylcyclopropenone (DPC). The genes are TRBV28 and TRBJ2-2, with TRBD2 matching 9 bases. The TCR originated in a woman aged 50 to 65 with alopecia areata. Some clones in this sample may be carry-over from other donors' samples. CDR3 in DNA: TGTGCCAGCAGTTCCTTAGCGGGAGAGACCGGGGAGCTGTTTTTT. It encodes CASSSLAGETGELFF.